This TCR beta chain was documented in a study of T cells in Graves' hyperthyroidism and ophthalmopathy. RNA transcripts gave rise to amplified TCR beta CDR3 regions. When the TCR CDR3 underwent first-round RT-PCR, the HTBI primer set was used. MiXCR, applied by TCRdb to the multiplex PCR reads, yields one record per CDR3 protein. The sample yields about 290,000 distinct CDR3 sequences, about an eighth seen once. V was clipped by 6 bases and J by 9 bases, with 27 bases between them. There are 17 residues in the CDR3. Germline CDR1 reads MNHNS; CDR2 reads SASEGT. This sequence joins TRBV6-1 and TRBJ2-1; TRBD2 is a possible D gene (7 bases). What was sequenced was blood. The origin of this receptor is a woman in her 30s with Graves' hyperthyroidism that later progressed to Graves' ophthalmopathy. In nucleotides, the CDR3 is TGTGCCAGCAGAAGTGGGGAGGGGGAGGGCCGGGTTGGTGAGCAGTTCTTC. It specifies CASRSGEGEGRVGEQFF.